Listed below are T cell receptor beta chains from one sample, sequenced in a study of blood T cell repertoires in COVID-19. Generated by immunoSEQ multiplex PCR, the TCRdb table keeps only in-frame clones and is missing some. The sample comprises some 110,000 clones, about nine tenths of which are singletons, and approximately 8% rests with the top ten. The sequenced material came from peripheral blood. These receptors all stem from a man between 65 and 79 years old who had recovered from COVID-19. Both conserved end residues are part of each CDR3. The D gene is left open where the match is weak. Rows may omit the clone size; those that give it use once, few, many or a size class.

d_gene	v_gene	j_gene	abundance	CDR3aa	CDR3nt
-	TRBV5-1	TRBJ1-1	-	CASSLRGGTEAFF	TGCGCCAGCAGCTTGCGGGGAGGAACTGAAGCTTTCTTT
-	TRBV2	TRBJ1-5	-	CASNTGGSNQPQHF	TGTGCCAGCAATACGGGGGGAAGCAATCAGCCCCAGCATTTT
TRBD1	TRBV19	TRBJ1-4	-	CASSETGVEREKLFF	TGTGCCAGTAGTGAGACAGGGGTAGAGCGGGAAAAACTGTTTTTT
TRBD1	TRBV7-3	TRBJ1-6	-	CASSPGGRNSPLHF	TGTGCCAGCAGCCCAGGGGGTAGGAATTCACCCCTCCACTTT
TRBD1	TRBV6-6	TRBJ1-5	once	CASSQKGAQWSNQPQHF	TGTGCCAGCAGTCAGAAGGGGGCCCAATGGAGCAATCAGCCCCAGCATTTT
TRBD1	TRBV27	TRBJ1-1	-	CASSSRGRATEAFF	TGTGCCAGCAGTTCAAGGGGGCGCGCCACTGAAGCTTTCTTT
-	TRBV28	TRBJ2-3	-	CASSPPGLADTQYF	TGTGCCAGCAGTCCCCCCGGTTTGGCAGATACGCAGTATTTT
TRBD2	TRBV19	TRBJ2-3	once	CASSISARGAASTDTQYF	TGTGCCAGTAGTATATCGGCGCGGGGGGCGGCTAGCACAGATACGCAGTATTTT
-	TRBV28	TRBJ1-1	-	CASSPPDSEAFF	TGTGCCAGCAGTCCTCCGGACAGTGAAGCTTTCTTT
-	TRBV6-5	TRBJ1-1	-	CASSYSTRANTEAFF	TGTGCCAGCAGTTACTCGACCAGGGCGAACACTGAAGCTTTCTTT
TRBD2	TRBV11-2	TRBJ2-1	once	CASRTLAGAYNEQFF	TGTGCCAGCAGAACACTAGCGGGGGCCTACAATGAGCAGTTCTTC
-	TRBV9	TRBJ1-2	-	CASSPQGTKNYGYTF	TGTGCCAGCAGTCCACAGGGCACCAAGAACTATGGCTACACCTTC
TRBD2	TRBV19	TRBJ2-1	-	CASSIRREVGIGEQFF	TGTGCCAGTAGTATAAGGCGGGAGGTGGGGATTGGGGAGCAGTTCTTC
-	TRBV19	TRBJ1-5	-	CASSIKEAGKPQHF	TGTGCCAGTAGTATAAAGGAGGCGGGAAAGCCCCAGCATTTT
TRBD2	TRBV9	TRBJ2-2	-	CASSVGLAGNTGELFF	TGTGCCAGCAGCGTGGGACTAGCGGGGAACACCGGGGAGCTGTTTTTT
-	TRBV20-1	TRBJ1-2	-	CSAKTDYGYTF	TGCAGTGCAAAGACAGATTATGGCTACACCTTC
-	TRBV7-3	TRBJ2-2	-	CASSFTGVGPGELFF	TGTGCCAGCAGCTTCACTGGAGTCGGCCCCGGGGAGCTGTTTTTT
TRBD2	TRBV9	TRBJ2-7	few	CASSVDQREFNEQYF	TGTGCCAGCAGCGTAGATCAGCGGGAGTTCAACGAGCAGTACTTC
-	TRBV6-5	TRBJ2-6	-	CASRAQRAGANVLTF	TGTGCCAGCAGGGCACAGAGGGCTGGGGCCAACGTCCTGACTTTC
-	TRBV28	TRBJ2-2	-	CASSLYGLNTGELFF	TGTGCCAGCAGTTTATACGGGTTAAACACCGGGGAGCTGTTTTTT
TRBD1	TRBV9	TRBJ2-5	-	CASSVGQGETQYF	TGTGCCAGCAGCGTTGGACAGGGAGAGACCCAGTACTTC
TRBD2	TRBV27	TRBJ2-7	once	CASSLGGAHGEQYF	TGTGCCAGCAGTCTCGGGGGGGCCCACGGCGAGCAGTACTTC
TRBD1	TRBV7-3	TRBJ2-7	-	CASSPGTGIYEQYF	TGTGCCAGCAGCCCGGGGACAGGGATCTACGAGCAGTACTTC
TRBD2	TRBV2	TRBJ2-1	few	CASSKLAGVGNEQFF	TGTGCCAGCAGTAAACTAGCGGGAGTTGGTAATGAGCAGTTCTTC
TRBD2	TRBV10-3	TRBJ2-7	-	CAIKAGGVSYEQYF	TGTGCCATCAAGGCGGGGGGGGTCTCCTACGAGCAGTACTTC
-	TRBV28	TRBJ1-3	-	CASSYRRGGGNTIYF	TGTGCCAGCAGTTATAGGCGGGGGGGTGGAAACACCATATATTTT
TRBD1	TRBV5-4	TRBJ1-1	-	CASSTGGTGGFTEAFF	TGTGCCAGCAGCACGGGGGGGACAGGGGGTTTCACTGAAGCTTTCTTT
TRBD2	TRBV5-8	TRBJ2-3	-	CASSSLRASGGTDTQYF	TGTGCCAGCAGCTCTTTAAGGGCTAGCGGGGGCACAGATACGCAGTATTTT
-	TRBV4-1	TRBJ1-2	-	CASSQVLQSNYGYTF	TGCGCCAGCAGCCAAGTGCTACAGTCTAACTATGGCTACACCTTC
-	TRBV27	TRBJ1-5	-	CASSQGQPNQPQHF	TGTGCCAGCAGCCAGGGACAACCCAATCAGCCCCAGCATTTT
-	TRBV30	TRBJ2-3	-	CAWSTISSDTQYF	TGTGCCTGGAGTACTATCTCCTCAGATACGCAGTATTTT
TRBD1	TRBV10-3	TRBJ2-1	once	CAINSGTAAHEQFF	TGTGCCATCAATTCCGGGACAGCGGCTCATGAGCAGTTCTTC
TRBD2	TRBV7-2	TRBJ2-1	-	CASSLTALAGGDNEQFF	TGTGCCAGCAGCTTAACCGCACTAGCGGGAGGGGACAATGAGCAGTTCTTC
-	TRBV7-9	TRBJ2-3	once	CASSALRGDVWDTQYF	TGTGCCAGCAGCGCCTTGCGGGGTGACGTTTGGGATACGCAGTATTTT
-	TRBV28	TRBJ2-4	-	CASSLYLAKNIQYF	TGTGCCAGCAGTTTATATCTAGCCAAAAACATTCAGTACTTC
-	TRBV12-3/TRBV12-4	TRBJ2-1	-	CASSPDWDEQFF	TGTGCCAGCAGCCCGGACTGGGATGAGCAGTTCTTC
TRBD1	TRBV7-3	TRBJ1-1	-	CASSVGGTGFTEAFF	TGTGCCAGCAGCGTAGGCGGGACAGGGTTCACTGAAGCTTTCTTT
TRBD2	TRBV7-9	TRBJ2-5	once	CASSFPPRLAGLMAAQYF	TGTGCCAGCAGCTTCCCCCCCCGGCTAGCGGGACTGATGGCGGCCCAGTACTTC
TRBD2	TRBV7-2	TRBJ2-5	-	CASSGGLAEETQYF	TGTGCCAGCAGCGGGGGACTAGCGGAAGAGACCCAGTACTTC
TRBD1	TRBV6-5	TRBJ1-6	-	CASKIQGARNSPLHF	TGTGCCAGCAAAATCCAGGGGGCGCGTAATTCACCCCTCCACTTT
-	TRBV28	TRBJ2-4	-	CASGSVQNIQYF	TGTGCCAGCGGGAGCGTACAAAACATTCAGTACTTC
-	TRBV5-4	TRBJ1-1	few	CASSFDTNTEAFF	TGTGCCAGCAGCTTTGACACGAACACTGAAGCTTTCTTT